The 22 T cell receptor beta chains presented below share a single source sample, sequenced in a study of T cell responses to AZD1222 COVID-19 vaccine. Measured with immunoSEQ multiplex PCR; TCRdb has only the in-frame clones, and not every one. Of about 200,000 clones listed, about 93% are singletons. This specimen consisted of peripheral blood, obtained 28 days after the second AZD1222 dose. These receptors originate from an adult who received the AZD1222 COVID-19 vaccine.

This chain connects TRBV12-5 to TRBJ2-1; 7 nucleotides align to TRBD1. The V gene's germline CDR1 is LGHNT and CDR2 FRNRAP. V was clipped by 1 base and J by 1 base; unmatched bases: 1. The CDR3 is made up of 15 amino acids. The DNA of the CDR3 is TGTGCTAGTGGTTTGGACAGGGGATCCTACAATGAGCAGTTCTTC. Its protein product is CASGLDRGSYNEQFF.

Turning to this clone: Different DNA sequences within this sample yield the same CDR3. The chain joins TRBV14 to TRBJ1-1, with TRBD1 as a possible D gene (6 bases). Germline V lookup: CDR1 SGHDN, CDR2 FVKESK. The V end was cut by 3 bases, the J end by 5 bases, with 10 bases between. CDR3 size: 13 residues. The DNA for the CDR3 is TGTGCCAGCAGCCATACAGGGAGAACTGAAGCTTTCTTT. Encoded protein: CASSHTGRTEAFF.

This clone was observed a few times. The chain links TRBV7-2 to TRBJ2-7, with TRBD1 matching 7 bases. This CDR3 is 13 amino acids long. Germline CDR1 SGHTA, CDR2 FQGNSA. The junction had 5 bases not matched to a gene; V was cut back by 6 bases and J by 3 bases. The DNA of the CDR3 is TGTGCCAGCAGTCCAAGACAGGGCTACGAGCAGTACTTC. Translation gives CASSPRQGYEQYF. Filled out from reference TRBV7-2 and TRBJ2-7, the complete variable domain reads GAGVSQSPSNKVTEKGKDVELRCDPISGHTALYWYRQSLGQGLEFLIYFQGNSAPDKSGLPSDRFSAERTGGSVSTLTIQRTQQEDSAVYLCASSPRQGYEQYFGPGTRLTVT.

The V and J genes are TRBV14 and TRBJ2-1, with D perhaps being TRBD1 or TRBD2 (6 bases each). In germline, CDR1 is SGHDN, CDR2 FVKESK. V gave up 0 bases and J gave up 10 bases, with 13 bases separating them. The CDR3 is 14 amino acids. The CDR3 nucleotides are TGTGCCAGCAGCCAAGAGTTCTGGGGGGCAGAGCAGTTCTTC. Translation: CASSQEFWGAEQFF.

The chain is built from TRBV4-1 and TRBJ1-2; D might be TRBD1 (6 bases). V was pared by 0 bases and J by 4 bases, with 15 bases between. There are 16 residues in the CDR3. The V gene's germline CDR1 is MGHRA and CDR2 YSYEKL. The CDR3 here is CASSQDSGAPLYGYTF. CDR3 in DNA: TGCGCCAGCAGCCAAGATTCGGGGGCCCCTCTCTATGGCTACACCTTC.

The rearrangement uses TRBV5-8 and TRBJ2-4, with D unresolved. The ends were cut back, 0 bases at V and 9 bases at J, with 13 bases in the middle. CDR1 and CDR2 from the germline V gene are SGHTS and YDEGEE. This CDR3 has 14 residues. CDR3 residues: CASSLAVWVGIQYF. The CDR3, as DNA: TGTGCCAGCAGCTTGGCCGTTTGGGTTGGCATTCAGTACTTC.

The rearrangement uses TRBV4-1 and TRBJ1-5; 9 bases map to TRBD1. The germline V gene has CDR1 MGHRA and CDR2 YSYEKL. CDR3 length equals 16 residues. V was pared by 1 base and J by 5 bases, with 6 bases of the junction left unmatched. The CDR3 DNA reads as TGCGCCAGCAGCCAAGCCCCGGGACAGGGCTATCAGCCCCAGCATTTT. It encodes CASSQAPGQGYQPQHF.

This clone has a single count. The V call is TRBV18, the J call TRBJ1-5, with D unresolved. The CDR3 length is 13 residues. V was shortened by 3 bases and J by 4 bases, with 7 bases between the two germline ends. Germline assignment: CDR1 KGHSH and CDR2 LQKENI. This chain's CDR3 is CASSPPGNQPQHF. CDR3 in DNA: TGTGCCAGCTCACCTCCTGGGAATCAGCCCCAGCATTTT.

V and J are TRBV7-2 and TRBJ1-5, with D maybe TRBD1 (6 bases). The CDR3 is made up of 15 amino acids. Germline V gene sequence: CDR1 SGHTA, CDR2 FQGNSA. Trimming took 6 bases from V and 3 from J, leaving 15 bases between them. CDR3: CASSLLGAFNQPQHF. The CDR3 DNA follows: TGTGCCAGCAGTTTACTGGGGGCATTCAATCAGCCCCAGCATTTT.

The CDR3 region has the DNA TGTGCCAGCAGCACTCCAGCGGGGCTCACAGATACGCAGTATTTT. Encoded protein: CASSTPAGLTDTQYF. This sequence joins TRBV7-2 and TRBJ2-3; 7 positions match TRBD2. The germline V gene encodes CDR1 SGHTA and CDR2 FQGNSA. The CDR3 has 15 residues. V dropped 5 bases and J dropped 2; count of bases not matched to a gene: 7.

This clone was recorded only once. The V gene is TRBV5-1, the J gene TRBJ1-1; 7 bases line up with TRBD1. With V trimmed by 4 bases and J by 5 bases, 14 bases remained unmatched. The germline V gene encodes CDR1 SGHRS and CDR2 YFSETQ. This CDR3 region has 16 residues. For the CDR3, the DNA is TGCGCCAGCAGCAGTGGGAAGACAGGGTTTTGGACTGAAGCTTTCTTT. Residues: CASSSGKTGFWTEAFF.

This sequence joins TRBV6-5 and TRBJ1-1, with D unclear. V dropped 0 bases and J dropped 0 bases, with 8 bases sitting between them. The CDR3 length is 15 residues. CDR1 and CDR2 from the germline V gene are MNHEY and SVGAGI. The CDR3 region is CASSYSLELNTEAFF. As DNA, the CDR3 is TGTGCCAGCAGTTACTCTCTGGAACTGAACACTGAAGCTTTCTTT.

The V call is TRBV28, the J call TRBJ1-2; D not certain. The V and J ends lost 3 bases and 1 base respectively, with 6 bases between them. The germline CDR1 and CDR2 sequences are MDHEN and SYDVKM. The CDR3 runs 13 residues. The CDR3 coding sequence is TGTGCCAGCAGTTTGGGGAGTAACTATGGCTACACCTTC. Its protein product is CASSLGSNYGYTF.

This clone was observed a few times. This rearrangement joins TRBV12-5 to TRBJ2-5; D is unresolved. The V end lost 5 bases, the J end lost 0 bases, and 13 bases lay between the germline ends. CDR3 length: 15 residues. Germline V lookup: CDR1 LGHNT, CDR2 FRNRAP. The chain's CDR3 is CASGTKGLYQETQYF. Here the CDR3 DNA reads TGTGCTAGTGGTACCAAAGGGCTGTACCAAGAGACCCAGTACTTC.

Turning to this clone: The CDR3 does not end in the conserved phenylalanine or tryptophan, so this is likely a read error. The DNA is omitted, as the CDR3 cannot be located on it reliably, and the CDR3 follows TCRdb's listing. V and J are TRBV7-3 and TRBJ2-7; no DNA check was done on the table's D call, TRBD1. CDR1 and CDR2 (germline): SGHTA, FQGTGA. The CDR3 is 8 residues long, counting both termini. The CDR3: CASSLWAT.

The chain carries TRBV10-3 and TRBJ2-2; D might be TRBD1 or TRBD2, each matching 5 bases. The V gene's germline CDR1 is ENHRY and CDR2 SYGVKD. V was pared by 10 bases and J by 5 bases, with 11 bases between. This CDR3 has 12 amino acids. The CDR3 DNA follows: TGTGCCACCCCCGGGACGACCGGGGAGCTGTTTTTT. Its translation: CATPGTTGELFF.

The V gene is TRBV7-8, the J gene TRBJ1-3; 7 bases align to TRBD1. The V and J ends lost 3 bases and 4 bases, in that order; junction bases with no gene match: 3. The CDR3 sequence is 14 residues long. Germline CDR1 SGHVS, CDR2 FQNEAQ. For the CDR3, the DNA is TGTGCCAGCAGCTTTACGACAGGGGGAAACACCATATATTTT. Amino acids: CASSFTTGGNTIYF. Complete variable domain (other parts from reference TRBV7-8 and TRBJ1-3): GAGVSQSPRYKVAKRGQDVALRCDPISGHVSLFWYQQALGQGPEFLTYFQNEAQLDKSGLPSDRFFAERPEGSVSTLKIQRTQQEDSAVYLCASSFTTGGNTIYFGEGSWLTVV.

This chain connects TRBV14 to TRBJ1-4; D is uncertain. Trimming removed 1 base from V and 5 bases from J, with 23 bases in between. The germline V gene encodes CDR1 SGHDN and CDR2 FVKESK. CDR3 length: 19 amino acids. CDR3 sequence reads: CASSQGSRTPLLLNEKLFF. The CDR3 DNA sequence: TGTGCCAGCAGCCAAGGGTCCAGGACGCCACTTCTATTGAATGAAAAACTGTTTTTT.

This clone was detected once. V gene TRBV7-3 combines with J gene TRBJ1-5; D is uncertain. Germline V CDR1 and CDR2: SGHTA, FQGTGA. The CDR3 is made up of 11 amino acids. V lost 5 bases and J lost 12, with 11 bases in between. The CDR3 is CASSPPRDQHF. CDR3 bases: TGTGCCAGCAGCCCCCCGCGGGACCAGCATTTT.

The chain couples TRBV4-1 to TRBJ1-5, with no clear D. Germline CDR1 MGHRA, CDR2 YSYEKL. The CDR3 length is 13 residues. V was shortened by 1 base and J by 6 bases, with 7 bases between the two germline ends. The CDR3 sequence: CASSQGFGQPQHF. CDR3 DNA sequence: TGCGCCAGCAGCCAAGGGTTTGGTCAGCCCCAGCATTTT.

CDR3 in amino acids: CASRRQNTEAFF. Written as DNA, the CDR3 is TGTGCCAGCAGACGCCAGAACACTGAAGCTTTCTTT. The rearrangement uses TRBV2 and TRBJ1-1; no reliable D call. Deletions cut 6 bases from V and 1 base from J, with 6 bases between. Germline loops: CDR1 SNHLY, CDR2 FYNNEI. This CDR3 is built from 12 residues.

The V gene is TRBV3-1 (or the pseudogene TRBV3-2), the J gene TRBJ1-6; 8 bases are a match to TRBD1. J gave up 10 bases and V 4 bases, and 12 bases lay outside the gene matches. Germline V gives CDR1 LGHDT, CDR2 YNNKEL (reference sequence). The CDR3 spans 16 residues. In DNA form, the CDR3 reads TGTGCCAGCAGCCCCAAGGGGACAGGCTCTGGGTCACCCCTCCACTTT. It codes for CASSPKGTGSGSPLHF.